This paragraph covers one T cell receptor (beta chain) sequence. No antigen is known for it. No base quality information exists; no much larger clone differs at one position. These data originate in a study of blood T cell repertoires in COVID-19 (dated by TCRdb to the early 2020s). Context from the whole study: Collaborator samples came from the United States, Italy and Spain and covered acute and convalescent phases of COVID-19. The prospective study material was composed of cDNA or gDNA derived from T cells, B-cell-depleted T cells, or PBMCs. Deeply sampled blood TCRbeta repertoires from subjects exposed to, actively infected with, or recovered from COVID-19 were included in the dataset. The repertoires were released in a freely available public database meant as a resource for research on the immune response to SARS-CoV-2. The samples were drawn from two sources: the first 160 participants of the ongoing ImmuneRACE study, and about 1,300 subjects contributed by 6 global collaborators. Nearly every sample came with metadata listing a de-identified subject ID, COVID-19 status, age in years and sex. HLA class I and class II types, where available, came from metadata supplied by the sample provider rather than from assay-based typing. Study-level results and caveats: How much clinical and demographic metadata was included differed by source and by participant, and the metadata was provided uncurated.

The immunoSEQ Assay, a bias-controlled multiplex PCR, was used to amplify TCRbeta CDR3 regions from genomic DNA. In the paper's pipeline: The number of nucleated cells in each sample was estimated by amplification of reference gene primers within the assay. To quantify the absolute abundance of each unique TCRbeta CDR3 rearrangement, sequence reads were collapsed and filtered. Productive Simpson clonality was computed per sample as the square root of Simpson's diversity index over productive rearrangements. As stored in TCRdb, this immuneACCESS dataset retains in-frame rearrangements with V and J assigned. A fraction of the clones does not appear; measured against another copy, unresolved V genes explain less than half of the discrepancy, and the remainder lacks a known reason. V, J and clone size were drawn from that table, and D and trimming were deduced from the DNA. The sample table shows about 440,000 clones, and around 91% are seen once. The ten most abundant clones make up under 0.7% of the sample.

Spanning cysteine to phenylalanine, the CDR3 consists of 13 amino acids. The only DNA kept is the CDR3, 39 bases in frame from the first base. Via the germline V gene, CDR1 is SGHDT and CDR2 YYEEEE. The V and J ends are trimmed by 4 bases and 8 bases, leaving 13 bases between them. Enrolling through a virtual design, the prospective study's participants ranged in age from roughly 18 to 95 years and lived across some 22 United States geographic areas. In the prospective study, participants were assigned to cohorts based on the clinical history participants reported in a screening survey and a study questionnaire. ImmuneRACE Cohort 3 recovered participants were defined by two consecutive negative NP/OP PCR tests, healthcare professional clearance, or symptom resolution. Mobile phlebotomists in the prospective study collected whole blood, serum and a nasopharyngeal or oropharyngeal swab from every participant. Prospective study participants could optionally give additional blood draws and questionnaires over a roughly two-month period. Blood samples from the prospective study were shipped frozen or at room temperature prior to DNA extraction.

Material for sequencing was PBMCs or T cells enriched from blood (not recorded which). The TCR comes from a man in his late teens or twenties who had recovered from COVID-19. This chain is built from TRBV5-6 and TRBJ2-1; the D gene remains uncertain. The bases are TGTGCCAGCAGCCCCGCCCAGGCTCATGAGCAGTTCTTC. Its product reads: CASSPAQAHEQFF. Here the CDR3 is joined to the reference TRBV5-6 and TRBJ2-1 genes, and the full variable domain is: DAGVTQSPTHLIKTRGQQVTLRCSPKSGHDTVSWYQQALGQGPQFIFQYYEEEERQRGNFPDRFSGHQFPNYSSELNVNALLLGDSALYLCASSPAQAHEQFFGPGTRLTVL.